This is a list of T cell receptor beta chains from one sample in a study of regulatory T cells in long-lasting Graves disease. TCRdb re-derived calls from the multiplex PCR reads in MiXCR, one entry per CDR3 protein. Among some 300,000 distinct CDR3 sequences, roughly a fifth were seen once, and the ten largest hold approximately 53%. This specimen consisted of peripheral blood mononuclear cells (PBMCs), obtained when the disease was refractory, from a patient treated with antithyroid drugs. Receptors were obtained from a female donor with Graves disease. Each CDR3 is given with its conserved first and last residue. A D gene is named only where the DNA matches it firmly. Rows may omit the clone size; those that give it use once, few, many or a size class.

-	TRBV9	-	TRBJ1-4	CASSVAEGRFGEKLFF	TGTGCCAGCAGCGTAGCTGAGGGGCGATTCGGTGAAAAACTGTTTTTT
-	TRBV20-1	TRBD1	TRBJ2-5	CSATPGQEETQYF	TGCAGTGCTACACCGGGACAGGAAGAGACCCAGTACTTC
-	TRBV10-3	-	TRBJ2-5	CAISESGGSGETQYF	TGTGCCATCAGTGAGTCAGGCGGCTCAGGAGAGACCCAGTACTTC
once	TRBV9	-	TRBJ2-2	CASSVKFGELFF	TGTGCCAGCAGCGTTAAGTTCGGGGAGCTGTTTTTT
many	TRBV27	-	TRBJ1-1	CASSSGHLNTEAFF	TGTGCCAGCAGTTCCGGACATCTGAACACTGAAGCTTTCTTT
many	TRBV12-3/TRBV12-4	-	TRBJ2-3	CASSLVGGAQYF	TGTGCCAGCAGTTTAGTGGGTGGTGCGCAGTATTTT
-	TRBV28	TRBD1	TRBJ1-1	CASSPHRGRTEAFF	TGTGCCAGCAGCCCTCACAGGGGGCGGACTGAAGCTTTCTTT
-	TRBV6-1	-	TRBJ2-7	CASSYEGSLGYEQYF	TGTGCCAGCAGTTACGAGGGCAGTTTGGGCTACGAGCAGTACTTC
few	TRBV4-3	TRBD1	TRBJ1-2	CASSQDVGQFYGYTF	TGCGCCAGCAGCCAAGATGTGGGACAGTTCTATGGCTACACCTTC
-	TRBV7-2	-	TRBJ1-3	CASRLGVRDIRNTIYF	TGTGCCAGCAGACTAGGGGTCCGGGACATAAGAAACACCATATATTTT
many	TRBV6-5	TRBD1	TRBJ1-4	CASSSPRGLGEKLFF	TGTGCCAGCAGTTCCCCCAGGGGGCTAGGAGAAAAACTGTTTTTT
few	TRBV2	TRBD1	TRBJ1-1	CASTPTGVAMNTEAFF	TGTGCCAGCACCCCGACAGGGGTCGCAATGAACACTGAAGCTTTCTTT
many	TRBV30	TRBD1	TRBJ1-1	CAWEGQGRKAFF	TGTGCCTGGGAGGGACAGGGAAGGAAGGCTTTCTTT
few	TRBV9	TRBD1	TRBJ2-2	CASSNRGSNTGELFF	TGTGCCAGCAGCAACAGGGGTTCGAACACCGGGGAGCTGTTTTTT
few	TRBV20-1	TRBD2	TRBJ2-7	CSAGTSGNYEQYF	TGCAGTGCCGGGACTAGCGGGAACTACGAGCAGTACTTC
-	TRBV20-1	-	TRBJ2-1	CSASPWGGNEQFF	TGCAGTGCTAGTCCCTGGGGAGGCAATGAGCAGTTCTTC
few	TRBV29-1	TRBD1	TRBJ2-5	CSVEGTEETQYF	TGCAGCGTCGAGGGGACAGAAGAGACCCAGTACTTC
-	TRBV6-1	TRBD1	TRBJ2-2	CASRYPGQGITGELFF	TGTGCCAGCAGATACCCTGGACAGGGGATAACCGGGGAGCTGTTTTTT
many	TRBV15	-	TRBJ1-2	CATSRDREGLRGYTF	TGTGCCACCAGCAGAGATCGGGAGGGGTTGCGTGGCTACACCTTC
many	TRBV28	-	TRBJ2-5	CASSLADGQETQYF	TGTGCCAGCAGTTTAGCGGACGGTCAAGAGACCCAGTACTTC
many	TRBV24-1	-	TRBJ2-2	CATGDTNTGELFF	TGTGCCACCGGGGACACGAACACCGGGGAGCTGTTTTTT
few	TRBV7-3	TRBD1	TRBJ2-7	CASSRSGTGPYEQYF	TGTGCCAGCAGCCGATCCGGGACAGGGCCCTACGAGCAGTACTTC
-	TRBV30	TRBD1	TRBJ1-1	CAWSNRGRHTEAFF	TGTGCCTGGAGTAACAGGGGTCGGCACACTGAAGCTTTCTTT
many	TRBV20-1	-	TRBJ2-5	CSASRTGETQYF	TGCAGTGCTAGCCGGACTGGGGAGACCCAGTACTTC
many	TRBV11-2	-	TRBJ1-6	CASSRDIWGGSPLHF	TGTGCCAGCAGCCGAGACATCTGGGGGGGTTCACCCCTCCACTTT
many	TRBV6-1	-	TRBJ1-1	CASTKRGDPVNTEAFF	TGTGCCAGCACCAAAAGAGGAGACCCGGTGAACACTGAAGCTTTCTTT
many	TRBV3-1	TRBD2	TRBJ2-5	CASSLRTSAKETQYF	TGTGCCAGCAGCCTCAGGACTAGTGCGAAAGAGACCCAGTACTTC
-	TRBV6-2/TRBV6-3	-	TRBJ2-7	CASSYSTWAGSSYEQYF	TGTGCCAGCAGTTACTCCACCTGGGCGGGGAGCTCCTACGAGCAGTACTTC
-	TRBV30	TRBD2	TRBJ2-6	CAGGRSGANVLTF	TGTGCGGGAGGGCGGTCTGGGGCCAACGTCCTGACTTTC
few	TRBV6-1	TRBD1	TRBJ1-1	CASSEIRGQAEAFF	TGTGCCAGCAGTGAAATCAGGGGGCAAGCTGAAGCTTTCTTT
many	TRBV12-3/TRBV12-4	-	TRBJ2-5	CASKPTGTWETQYF	TGTGCCAGCAAACCAACCGGGACTTGGGAGACCCAGTACTTC
many	TRBV28	TRBD1	TRBJ2-5	CASSAIQGEERETQYF	TGTGCCAGCAGCGCCATACAGGGGGAAGAACGGGAGACCCAGTACTTC
-	TRBV29-1	-	TRBJ1-1	CSAAGGANTEAFF	TGCAGCGCGGCCGGGGGAGCAAACACTGAAGCTTTCTTT
few	TRBV7-2	-	TRBJ2-2	CASSSREAGELFF	TGTGCCAGCAGCTCCCGAGAGGCCGGGGAGCTGTTTTTT
-	TRBV4-3	-	TRBJ1-2	CASSQDRGDGYTF	TGCGCCAGCAGCCAAGATAGGGGTGATGGCTACACCTTC
-	TRBV7-9	-	TRBJ1-5	CASSLAQGPNRPQHF	TGTGCCAGCAGCTTAGCGCAGGGGCCAAATCGGCCCCAGCATTTT
many	TRBV28	-	TRBJ1-2	CASSRTEIDYGYTF	TGTGCCAGCAGCAGGACAGAGATAGACTATGGCTACACCTTC